A single sample is the source of the 17 T cell receptor beta chains below, sequenced in a study of T cells in Graves' hyperthyroidism and ophthalmopathy. TCR beta CDR3 sequences were amplified from RNA transcripts. During a first-round RT-PCR of the TCR CDR3, the HTBI primer set was used. In TCRdb, the multiplex PCR reads were re-called with MiXCR into one record per CDR3 protein. The sample contains a few hundred thousand distinct CDR3 sequences, less than 25% of which appear only once. Sequencing used blood. These receptors originate from a woman between 65 and 79 years old with Graves' ophthalmopathy.

Concerning this clonotype itself: The CDR3 ends on some other residue instead of the conserved phenylalanine or tryptophan, so this is likely a read error. The CDR3 sequence is CASSSAPGTEAFL. The DNA for the CDR3 is TGTGCCAGCAGCTCCGCCCCGGGCACTGAAGCTTTCCTT. The V gene is TRBV9, the J gene TRBJ1-1; D ambiguous. V lost 4 bases, J lost 4 bases, and 11 bases lay in between. Looked up from germline, CDR1 is SGDLS and CDR2 is YYNGEE. This CDR3 comprises 13 residues.

This clonotype appeared a few times. The rearrangement joins TRBV5-5 to TRBJ2-1; TRBD1 matches at 7 bases. V lost 2 bases to trimming and J lost 2 bases; unmatched junction nucleotides: 4. Germline CDR1 reads SGHKS; CDR2 reads YYEKEE (reference sequence). The CDR3 is 15 amino acids. The chain's CDR3 is CASSFLDRTYNEQFF. The CDR3 DNA reads as TGTGCCAGCAGCTTCCTGGACAGGACCTACAATGAGCAGTTCTTC.

The rearrangement links TRBV11-1 to TRBJ2-3; D not certain. Germline values: CDR1 SGHAT, CDR2 FQDESV (reference sequence). This CDR3 spans 15 amino acids. With 2 bases removed from V and 9 bases from J, the gap between germline ends came to 18 bases. In DNA form, the CDR3 reads TGTGCCAGCAGCTTAAGACGTGAGGTCTTCGAGACGCAGTATTTT. It specifies CASSLRREVFETQYF. Supplemented by reference TRBV11-1 and TRBJ2-3, the full variable domain reads EAEVAQSPRYKITEKSQAVAFWCDPISGHATLYWYRQILGQGPELLVQFQDESVVDDSQLPKDRFSAERLKGVDSTLKIQPAELGDSAMYLCASSLRREVFETQYFGPGTRLTVL.

This clonotype was counted only a few times. The chain joins TRBV6-1 to TRBJ1-2; D is unclear. This CDR3 contains 15 residues. Germline V gene lookup returns CDR1 MNHNS and CDR2 SASEGT. Trimming removed 6 bases from V and 1 base from J, with 15 bases in between. In DNA form, the CDR3 reads TGTGCCAGCAGAGAGCTACCGAAATTTAACTATGGCTACACCTTC. Translation gives CASRELPKFNYGYTF.

The genes are TRBV9 and TRBJ1-1; D ambiguous. V shed 0 bases and J shed 3 bases, with 6 bases lying between them. The germline gives CDR1 SGDLS, CDR2 YYNGEE. This CDR3 spans 13 amino acids. The CDR3 sequence: CASSVEGYTEAFF. The CDR3 DNA reads as TGTGCCAGCAGCGTAGAGGGTTACACTGAAGCTTTCTTT.

In this sample, this clonotype turned up a few times. This chain links TRBV6-1 with TRBJ1-2; no reliable D call. Germline V gene lookup returns CDR1 MNHNS and CDR2 SASEGT. There are 13 residues in the CDR3. With 5 bases removed from V and 2 bases from J, the gap between germline ends came to 9 bases. The chain's CDR3 is CASSYEANYGYTF. In nucleotides, the CDR3 is TGTGCCAGCAGTTACGAGGCGAACTATGGCTACACCTTC.

V usage is TRBV27 and J usage is TRBJ1-4; 7 nucleotides match TRBD1. From germline, CDR1 is MNHEY and CDR2 SMNVEV (reference sequence). The V segment lost 7 bases and the J segment 0 bases; nucleotides outside the gene matches: 2. This CDR3 contains 14 residues. In DNA form, the CDR3 reads TGTGCCAGCAAACAGGGGACAACTAATGAAAAACTGTTTTTT. Translation gives CASKQGTTNEKLFF. The full variable domain, completed using reference TRBV27 and TRBJ1-4, is EAQVTQNPRYLITVTGKKLTVTCSQNMNHEYMSWYRQDPGLGLRQIYYSMNVEVTDKGDVPEGYKVSRKEKRNFPLILESPSPNQTSLYFCASKQGTTNEKLFFGSGTQLSVL.

This clonotype has only a few counts. V usage is TRBV7-9 and J usage is TRBJ2-1; the D gene is possibly TRBD2 (6 bases). The V end was cut by 5 bases, the J end by 5 bases, with 28 bases between. CDR3 length: 19 residues. Germline CDR1 is SEHNR and CDR2 is FQNEAQ (reference sequence). The CDR3 region has the DNA TGTGCCAGCAGCCCGTTACCCGGTCGCCGGGACTCTACTAACAATGAGCAGTTCTTC. Protein product: CASSPLPGRRDSTNNEQFF.

This clonotype occurred many times. The chain combines TRBV2 with TRBJ1-1; possible D gene TRBD1, 6 bases. Germline CDR1 is SNHLY and CDR2 is FYNNEI. The V end was cut by 8 bases, the J end by 1 base, with 14 bases between. This CDR3 spans 14 amino acids. CDR3 bases: TGTGCCAGCCGTACCGGGACACCGAACACTGAAGCTTTCTTT. Encoded protein: CASRTGTPNTEAFF.

There are many counts of this clonotype. CDR3 coding DNA: TGTGCCAGCAGCCCGGGGGGGGATCAGCCCCAGCATTTT. This encodes CASSPGGDQPQHF. This rearrangement joins TRBV3-1 to TRBJ1-5; a possible D gene is TRBD1 (5 bases). The V end was cut by 4 bases, the J end by 5 bases, with 9 bases between. The CDR3 covers 13 residues. Per germline, CDR1 LGHDT and CDR2 YNNKEL (reference sequence).

This clonotype turned up a few times. V usage is TRBV7-9 and J usage is TRBJ2-7; a possible D gene is TRBD2 (7 bases). Per germline, CDR1 SEHNR and CDR2 FQNEAQ (reference sequence). V lost 3 bases to trimming and J lost 6 bases, with 15 bases between them. The CDR3 extends over 14 amino acids. The CDR3 sequence is CASSFQGRAFEQYF. CDR3 sequence (DNA): TGTGCCAGCAGCTTCCAGGGGAGGGCCTTCGAGCAGTACTTC. Together with reference TRBV7-9 and TRBJ2-7, the CDR3 gives the full variable domain: DTGVSQNPRHKITKRGQNVTFRCDPISEHNRLYWYRQTLGQGPEFLTYFQNEAQLEKSRLLSDRFSAERPKGSFSTLEIQRTEQGDSAMYLCASSFQGRAFEQYFGPGTRLTVT.

This clonotype was seen many times. This sequence joins TRBV28 and TRBJ1-5, with D possibly matching TRBD1 (6 bases). Trimming took 4 bases from V and 6 from J, leaving 19 bases between them. Per the germline V gene, CDR1 is MDHEN and CDR2 is SYDVKM. This CDR3 contains 16 residues. CDR3 DNA: TGTGCCAGCAGTTGGCGGGGTAGGGGGGTAGGTCAGCCCCAGCATTTT. It translates to CASSWRGRGVGQPQHF.

This clonotype was picked up a small number of times. V and J are TRBV12-5 and TRBJ1-4, with 9 positions matching TRBD1. Per the germline V gene, CDR1 is LGHNT and CDR2 is FRNRAP. The ends lost 6 bases at V and 8 bases at J; junction bases unmatched: 4. The CDR3 loop spans 13 amino acids. The CDR3 loop reads CASGLTGGEKLFF. The CDR3 DNA follows: TGTGCTAGTGGCCTGACAGGGGGGGAAAAACTGTTTTTT.

The chain couples TRBV7-3 to TRBJ2-3; D unresolved. The CDR3 loop spans 15 amino acids. Germline CDR1 is SGHTA and CDR2 is FQGTGA. Between the trimmed V and J ends, which lost 0 bases and 1 base, there was a span of 8 bases. The CDR3 DNA reads TGTGCCAGCAGCTTAACGGGGTCCCGCACAGATACGCAGTATTTT. It codes for CASSLTGSRTDTQYF.

The V and J genes are TRBV11-2 and TRBJ2-1; 11 positions agree with TRBD2. The trim removed 5 bases at V and 3 bases at J, leaving 9 bases unmatched. Germline V gene data show CDR1 as SGHAT and CDR2 as FQNNGV. The CDR3 is 17 amino acids. The CDR3 DNA is TGTGCCAGCAGCATATACTTAGCGGGAGGGTACTACAATGAGCAGTTCTTC. Amino acid sequence: CASSIYLAGGYYNEQFF.

This clonotype was observed a handful of times. The J gene is TRBJ2-5, the V gene TRBV30; D might be TRBD2 (6 bases). The CDR3 covers 15 residues. With 4 bases removed from V and 0 bases from J, the gap between germline ends came to 15 bases. The germline gives CDR1 GTSNPN, CDR2 SVGIG (reference sequence). The CDR3 protein is CAWTRDSSYQETQYF. The CDR3, as DNA: TGTGCCTGGACAAGGGACTCCTCGTACCAAGAGACCCAGTACTTC.

This clonotype has more than one count but fewer than ten. The chain combines TRBV5-1 with TRBJ2-1, with 9 positions matching TRBD2. The CDR3 is 17 residues long. J gave up 2 bases and V 1 base, and 7 bases lay outside the gene matches. Looked up from germline, CDR1 is SGHRS and CDR2 is YFSETQ. CDR3 protein: CASSLYSGSFPYNEQFF. The CDR3 region has the DNA TGCGCCAGCAGCTTGTATAGCGGGAGCTTCCCCTACAATGAGCAGTTCTTC.